The TCR beta chain described here comes from a study of blood T cell repertoires in COVID-19. Study-wide context: From the United States, Italy and Spain came samples of acute and convalescent COVID-19. T cells, B-cell-depleted T cells, or PBMCs provided the cDNA or gDNA that served as material.

Trimming took 3 bases from V and 8 from J, leaving 16 bases between them. The CDR3 spans 14 residues. Germline values: CDR1 DFQATT, CDR2 SNEGSKA (reference sequence). A Seattle source enrolled patients during active infection and followed them longitudinally. In the original processing: Scientists estimated how many nucleated cells there were by amplifying reference gene primers. Assay: immunoSEQ multiplex PCR; the TCRdb copy retains only in-frame clones and omits some. V and J calls and clone size come straight from that table; D and trimming were deduced from the DNA. The sample holds fewer than 350,000 clones, about 91% seen once.

The sequenced sample consisted of peripheral blood. The genes are TRBV20-1 and TRBJ1-4; a weak D match, TRBD1 (6 bases). The TCR comes from a woman younger than 45 with COVID-19, enrolled during active disease. CDR3 sequence (DNA): TGCAGTGCTAGTCTAGGGCAGGGGTTCGAAAAACTGTTTTTT. Translated, it gives CSASLGQGFEKLFF.